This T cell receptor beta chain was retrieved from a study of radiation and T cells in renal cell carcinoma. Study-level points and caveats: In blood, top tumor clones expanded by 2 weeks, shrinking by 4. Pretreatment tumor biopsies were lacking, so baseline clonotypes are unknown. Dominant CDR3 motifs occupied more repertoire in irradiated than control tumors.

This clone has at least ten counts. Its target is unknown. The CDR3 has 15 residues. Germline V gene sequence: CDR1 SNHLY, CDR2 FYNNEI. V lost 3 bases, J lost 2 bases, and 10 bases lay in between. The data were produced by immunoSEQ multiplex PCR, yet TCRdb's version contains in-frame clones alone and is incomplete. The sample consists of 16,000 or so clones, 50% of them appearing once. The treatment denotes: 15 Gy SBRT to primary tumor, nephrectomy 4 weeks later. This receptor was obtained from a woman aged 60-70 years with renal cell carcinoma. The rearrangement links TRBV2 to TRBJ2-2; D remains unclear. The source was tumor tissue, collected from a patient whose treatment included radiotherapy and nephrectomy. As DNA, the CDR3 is TGTGCCAGCAGTGACTCAGGAGTTAACACCGGGGAGCTGTTTTTT. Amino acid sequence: CASSDSGVNTGELFF.